These T cell receptor beta chains were read from a single sample in a study of TIL therapy for anti-PD-1-resistant metastatic lung cancer. Method: immunoSEQ multiplex PCR; TCRdb's copy keeps in-frame clones and lacks some. The repertoire holds tens of thousands of clones, about 73% seen once, with about 5.7% in the top ten. The source material was blood, sampled at baseline. These receptors came from a person aged 25 to 85 with non-small cell lung cancer. The CDR3 runs from the conserved cysteine through the conserved F or W. D genes are given only for firm matches. Clone sizes are given selectively: once, few, many, or a class where the clone is expanded.

NA | 15 | TRBJ1-2 | TRBD1 | TRBV5-1 | TGCGCCAGCAGCTTGGGTGGGACAGATAACTATGGCTACACCTTC | CASSLGGTDNYGYTF
once | 11 | TRBJ1-2 | NA | TRBV30 | TGTGCCTGGCTCTACAGCGGGGGCTACACCTTC | CAWLYSGGYTF
once | 15 | TRBJ2-5 | NA | TRBV30 | TGTGCCTGGAGTGTAGACTTGCTAGCTCCAGAGACCCAGTACTTC | CAWSVDLLAPETQYF
few | 13 | TRBJ1-1 | NA | TRBV9 | TGTGCCAGCAGCGGGCGGACCGGGACTGAAGCTTTCTTT | CASSGRTGTEAFF
NA | 14 | TRBJ2-1 | NA | TRBV5-1 | TGCGCCAGCAGCTTAATACCTTCGGGGAATGAGCAGTTCTTC | CASSLIPSGNEQFF
NA | 15 | TRBJ1-1 | NA | TRBV6-4 | TGTGCCAGCAGAGAGACAGGTGCCCCGAACACTGAAGCTTTCTTT | CASRETGAPNTEAFF
NA | 15 | TRBJ2-2 | NA | TRBV5-1 | TGCGCCAGCAGCTTGGAGGCACAAGTCACCGGGGAGCTGTTTTTT | CASSLEAQVTGELFF
few | 13 | TRBJ1-5 | NA | TRBV25-1 | TGTGCCAGCAGTGGGGCGAGCAATCAGCCCCAGCATTTT | CASSGASNQPQHF
NA | 19 | TRBJ2-1 | NA | TRBV4-2 | TGTGCCAGCAGCCAACCGGTCCCGGGGATGGGCCGGGGCTACAATGAGCAGTTCTTC | CASSQPVPGMGRGYNEQFF
NA | 12 | TRBJ1-5 | NA | TRBV7-9 | TGTGCCAGCAGCTTGGGGGTGGAGCCCCAGCATTTT | CASSLGVEPQHF